These T cell receptor beta chains were read from a single sample in a study of blood T cell repertoires in COVID-19. Profiling relied on immunoSEQ multiplex PCR, and the TCRdb table lists in-frame clones only, not all of them. This sample carries about 52,000 clones, about 90% of them seen once, and the ten largest clones take approximately 16%. The material sequenced was peripheral blood. These receptors were taken from a human donor with active COVID-19. The donor label of this sample is uncertain. Both conserved end residues are part of each CDR3. A D gene is named only where the DNA matches it firmly. Expanded clones are given a class, and other clones once, few, many or no size at all.

d_gene,v_gene,j_gene,abundance,CDR3nt,CDR3aa
NA,TRBV6-5,TRBJ1-2,NA,TGTGCCACCACCTTGGCAGGCTATGACGTCCTCGGCTACACCTTC,CATTLAGYDVLGYTF
NA,TRBV9,TRBJ1-5,NA,TGTGCCAGCAGCGTCGGGACACTTAGCAATCAGCCCCAGCATTTT,CASSVGTLSNQPQHF
TRBD1,TRBV5-1,TRBJ1-1,NA,TGCGCCAGCAGCAGTCAGACAGGGCGAATGAACACTGAAGCTTTCTTT,CASSSQTGRMNTEAFF
NA,TRBV11-2,TRBJ1-2,NA,TGTGCCAGCAGCTTAGTAGGTGGGGGCAGGAGATCAGACTATGGCTACACCTTC,CASSLVGGGRRSDYGYTF
NA,TRBV7-2,TRBJ2-7,NA,TGTGCCAGCAGCTTTGACTACTCCTACGAGCAGTACTTC,CASSFDYSYEQYF
NA,TRBV3-1/TRBV3-2,TRBJ1-5,NA,TGTGCCAGCAGCCCCATGTCGAGTCAGCCCCAGCATTTT,CASSPMSSQPQHF
NA,TRBV3-1/TRBV3-2,TRBJ2-3,NA,TGTGCCAGCAGCCCCCCGGGGTCAGATACGCAGTATTTT,CASSPPGSDTQYF
NA,TRBV7-8,TRBJ2-1,NA,TGTGCCAGCAGCTTAGCAGGGAACAGGGCCCTTCCAATCAATGAGCAGTTCTTC,CASSLAGNRALPINEQFF
NA,TRBV4-2,TRBJ2-2,NA,TGTGCCAGCAGCCAAGAGACAGAGATCACCGGGGAGCTGTTTTTT,CASSQETEITGELFF
NA,TRBV9,TRBJ2-1,NA,TGTGCCAGCAGCGTAGTTGAGACTAGCAATGAGCAGTTCTTC,CASSVVETSNEQFF
NA,TRBV5-4,TRBJ2-1,once,TGTGCCAGCAGCTTGGGTTCCGCGGGCTCCTACAATGAGCAGTTCTTC,CASSLGSAGSYNEQFF
TRBD2,TRBV5-4,TRBJ2-1,NA,TGTGCCAGCAGCTTGCAGCGGGGGGACAATGAGCAGTTCTTC,CASSLQRGDNEQFF
NA,TRBV5-1,TRBJ2-3,NA,TGCGCCAGCAGCTTGGGTGGGAGCCCTAGCACAGATACGCAGTATTTT,CASSLGGSPSTDTQYF
NA,TRBV19,TRBJ2-1,NA,TGTGCCAGTAGCCTAGGTTATTACAATGAGCAGTTCTTC,CASSLGYYNEQFF
TRBD2,TRBV7-2,TRBJ2-2,NA,TGTGCCAGCAGCTCACATGAGCGGGGGGGGAACACCGGGGAGCTGTTTTTT,CASSSHERGGNTGELFF